Following are 30 T cell receptor beta chains from one sample sequenced in a study of metastatic and nonmetastatic thyroid tumors. The entire patient cohort was treatment-naive prior to thyroid surgery. MiXCR was used by TCRdb to re-call the PCR reads. The sample carries some 15,000 clones, 20% to 30% recorded once. Material: blood. The receptors were gathered from a female donor with papillary thyroid cancer or a benign thyroid nodule (not recorded which). Some clones in this sample may be carry-over from other donors' samples.

This clone was counted between two and nine times. This sequence joins TRBV11-2 and TRBJ2-5; D not resolved. This CDR3 spans 15 amino acids. Germline loops: CDR1 SGHAT, CDR2 FQNNGV. V was shortened by 2 bases and J by 1 base, with 11 bases between the two germline ends. The DNA for the CDR3 is TGTGCCAGCAGCTTAAGCTGGTCGGGCCAAGAGACCCAGTACTTC. Translating it yields CASSLSWSGQETQYF.

This clone was counted ten times or more. The rearrangement uses TRBV2 and TRBJ2-4; TRBD2 might be the D (5 bases). The germline CDR1 and CDR2 sequences are SNHLY and FYNNEI. This CDR3 is 16 amino acids long. V lost 2 bases and J lost 0, with 11 bases in between. DNA of the CDR3: TGTGCCAGCAGTGAAAATAGCGTTCTAGCCAAAAACATTCAGTACTTC. Translating gives CASSENSVLAKNIQYF.

This clone was seen more than once but under ten times. The chain has TRBV19 and TRBJ1-1; perhaps TRBD1 as D (5 bases). CDR3 size: 11 residues. V shed 7 bases and J shed 5 bases, with 8 bases lying between them. Germline V CDR1 and CDR2: LNHDA, SQIVND (reference sequence). The DNA of the CDR3 is TGTGCCAGTAACGAGGGGACTGAAGCTTTCTTT. As protein: CASNEGTEAFF. Together with reference TRBV19 and TRBJ1-1, the CDR3 gives the full variable domain: DGGITQSPKYLFRKEGQNVTLSCEQNLNHDAMYWYRQDPGQGLRLIYYSQIVNDFQKGDIAEGYSVSREKKESFPLTVTSAQKNPTAFYLCASNEGTEAFFGQGTRLTVV.

By share of the sample, this clone is medium-sized. The V gene is TRBV6-6, the J gene TRBJ1-1, with unresolved D. The length of the CDR3 is 15 residues. CDR1 and CDR2 from the germline V gene are MNHNY and SVGAGI (reference sequence). The V gene lost 0 bases and the J gene lost 3 bases, with 11 bases spanning the gap. The CDR3 region is CASSYSRLADTEAFF. In DNA form, the CDR3 reads TGTGCCAGCAGTTACTCGAGGTTGGCGGACACTGAAGCTTTCTTT.

This clone was observed at least ten times. The chain is built from TRBV5-5 and TRBJ2-1, with 10 bases that match TRBD1. Germline V gene lookup returns CDR1 SGHKS and CDR2 YYEKEE (reference sequence). This CDR3 spans 15 amino acids. The junction had 5 bases not matched to a gene; V was cut back by 4 bases and J by 4 bases. DNA of the CDR3: TGTGCCAGCAGCCGGGACAGGGGATATTACAATGAGCAGTTCTTC. This translates into CASSRDRGYYNEQFF.

At least ten counts were recorded for this clone. The rearrangement joins TRBV4-3 to TRBJ2-7, with 8 bases that match TRBD1. V lost 4 bases and J lost 2; bases outside the gene matches: 10. CDR3 length: 16 residues. The germline gives CDR1 LGHNA, CDR2 YSLEER. The CDR3 region is CASSRWVGQEAYEQYF. CDR3 nucleotide sequence: TGCGCCAGCAGCCGCTGGGTGGGACAGGAGGCCTACGAGCAGTACTTC.

The chain uses TRBV18 and TRBJ2-7, with a weak D call TRBD1 (5 bases). V lost 1 base, J lost 4 bases, and 11 bases lay in between. The CDR3 is made up of 14 amino acids. CDR1 is KGHSH and CDR2 is LQKENI in the germline V gene. The CDR3 DNA sequence: TGTGCCAGCTCACCACGTAGGACACAATACGAGCAGTACTTC. Protein: CASSPRRTQYEQYF. Supplemented by reference TRBV18 and TRBJ2-7, the full variable domain reads NAGVMQNPRHLVRRRGQEARLRCSPMKGHSHVYWYRQLPEEGLKFMVYLQKENIIDESGMPKERFSAEFPKEGPSILRIQQVVRGDSAAYFCASSPRRTQYEQYFGPGTRLTVT.

This clone was counted many times. The CDR3 carries no conserved terminal phenylalanine or tryptophan, so it likely arises from a read error. The V and J genes are TRBV18 and TRBJ1-5, with no clear D. CDR1 and CDR2 from the germline V gene are KGHSH and LQKENI. This CDR3 spans 13 amino acids. Trimming removed 3 bases from V and 0 bases from J, with 3 bases in between. CDR3 DNA: TGTGCCAGCTCACCGCATAGCAATCAGCCCCAGCATCTT. This gives the protein CASSPHSNQPQHL.

The chain employs TRBV11-2 and TRBJ2-3; D gene uncertain. Germline-derived CDR1 and CDR2 are SGHAT and FQNNGV. This CDR3 contains 15 residues. Trimming removed 5 bases from V and 2 bases from J, with 14 bases in between. The CDR3 nucleotides are TGTGCCAGCAGCAACGGGCGCCGGGTCACAGATACGCAGTATTTT. The encoded protein is CASSNGRRVTDTQYF.

This sequence joins TRBV11-3 and TRBJ1-1; D may be TRBD1 (5 bases). This CDR3 contains 16 residues. V lost 5 bases and J 2 bases, leaving 18 bases between the germline ends. CDR1 and CDR2 (germline): SGHNT, YENEEA. Here the CDR3 reads CASSLLPGGGNTEAFF. Here the CDR3 DNA reads TGTGCCAGCAGCCTCCTACCGGGGGGGGGAAACACTGAAGCTTTCTTT.

The V call is TRBV4-1, the J call TRBJ2-7, with D perhaps TRBD1 (6 bases). CDR3 length: 14 amino acids. The germline V gene encodes CDR1 MGHRA and CDR2 YSYEKL. The ends were cut back, 1 base at V and 3 bases at J, with 10 bases in the middle. The CDR3 loop is CASSQGPGDYEQYF. The DNA of the CDR3 is TGCGCCAGCAGCCAAGGCCCAGGGGACTACGAGCAGTACTTC.

CDR3 sequence reads: CASSAPGQLNSPLHF. For the CDR3, the DNA is TGTGCCAGCAGCGCCCCCGGACAGCTTAATTCACCCCTCCACTTT. The rearrangement joins TRBV9 to TRBJ1-6, with D possibly matching TRBD1 (6 bases). This CDR3 spans 15 amino acids. CDR1 SGDLS and CDR2 YYNGEE come from the germline V gene. Between the trimmed V and J ends, which lost 3 bases and 6 bases, there was a span of 13 bases.

The chain carries TRBV27 and TRBJ2-1; tentative D call: TRBD2 (6 bases). V shed 3 bases and J shed 6 bases, with 9 bases lying between them. Germline V lookup: CDR1 MNHEY, CDR2 SMNVEV (reference sequence). The CDR3 has 13 amino acids. The CDR3 loop is CASSFYSGNEQFF. The DNA for the CDR3 is TGTGCCAGCAGTTTTTATAGCGGCAATGAGCAGTTCTTC.

This clone was counted ten times or more. V and J are TRBV20-1 and TRBJ1-2, with a weak D call TRBD1 (5 bases). This CDR3 is 15 amino acids long. Trimming shortened V by 0 bases and J by 0 bases, and 11 bases separated the two germline ends. The germline V gene encodes CDR1 DFQATT and CDR2 SNEGSKA (reference sequence). CDR3 loop: CSARDLQGTNYGYTF. The CDR3, as DNA: TGCAGTGCTAGAGATCTGCAGGGTACTAACTATGGCTACACCTTC.

The J gene is TRBJ2-7, the V gene TRBV20-1; no clear D gene. With 0 bases removed from V and 3 bases from J, the gap between germline ends came to 15 bases. Germline-derived CDR1 and CDR2 are DFQATT and SNEGSKA (reference sequence). The CDR3 has 15 amino acids. The CDR3 spells CSARDFTGSVYEQYF. As DNA, the CDR3 is TGCAGTGCTAGAGATTTTACCGGATCAGTCTACGAGCAGTACTTC.

This clone came up many times. The rearrangement links TRBV7-9 to TRBJ1-4; D gene unclear. Germline CDR1 SEHNR, CDR2 FQNEAQ (reference sequence). V was trimmed by 1 base and J by 6 bases, leaving 6 bases between them. The CDR3 runs 13 residues. CDR3 protein: CASSLDGDEKLFF. The CDR3 DNA is TGTGCCAGCAGCTTAGACGGGGATGAAAAACTGTTTTTT.

In this sample, this clone is medium-sized. The rearrangement uses TRBV27 and TRBJ2-5; D may be TRBD2 (5 bases). This CDR3 comprises 15 residues. V was cut by 6 bases and J by 2 bases, with 16 bases left in between. Germline values: CDR1 MNHEY, CDR2 SMNVEV (reference sequence). CDR3 coding DNA: TGTGCCAGCAGGACAACGGGGAGTTTACAAGAGACCCAGTACTTC. Protein sequence: CASRTTGSLQETQYF.

This clone is medium-sized. The chain couples TRBV6-1 to TRBJ1-2; a weak D match, TRBD1 (5 bases). This CDR3 contains 13 residues. Trimming stripped 1 base from V and 5 bases from J, with 8 bases between. Germline-derived CDR1 and CDR2 are MNHNS and SASEGT. CDR3 residues: CASSEGPGYGYTF. In nucleotides, the CDR3 is TGTGCCAGCAGTGAAGGGCCAGGGTATGGCTACACCTTC.

This clone turned up a few times. V gene TRBV4-1 combines with J gene TRBJ2-6; D gene uncertain. Germline lookup yields CDR1 MGHRA and CDR2 YSYEKL. V lost 2 bases, J lost 1 base, and 0 bases lay in between. The CDR3 has 13 amino acids. The CDR3 coding sequence is TGCGCCAGCAGCCAATCTGGGGCCAACGTCCTGACTTTC. Encoded protein: CASSQSGANVLTF.

This clone is medium-sized. V gene TRBV28 combines with J gene TRBJ1-2; possible D gene TRBD1, 5 bases. The V gene lost 3 bases and the J gene lost 6 bases, with 17 bases spanning the gap. Germline V gives CDR1 MDHEN, CDR2 SYDVKM. This CDR3 region has 15 residues. CDR3 loop: CASSFRGAWIDGYTF. CDR3 coding DNA: TGTGCCAGCAGTTTTAGGGGAGCGTGGATCGATGGCTACACCTTC.

This clone was counted many times. Distinct nucleotide sequences in the sample also encode this CDR3. The chain carries TRBV5-1 and TRBJ2-1, with D perhaps TRBD2 (6 bases). CDR1 SGHRS and CDR2 YFSETQ come from the germline V gene. The CDR3 totals 12 residues. Trimming removed 2 bases at V and 8 bases at J, with 8 bases between. DNA for the CDR3: TGCGCCAGCAGCTTTTGGGAGGATGAGCAGTTCTTC. Its protein is CASSFWEDEQFF. Filled out from reference TRBV5-1 and TRBJ2-1, the complete variable domain reads KAGVTQTPRYLIKTRGQQVTLSCSPISGHRSVSWYQQTPGQGLQFLFEYFSETQRNKGNFPGRFSGRQFSNSRSEMNVSTLELGDSALYLCASSFWEDEQFFGPGTRLTVL.

This chain joins TRBV6-1 and TRBJ1-2, with D hard to call. This CDR3 comprises 11 residues. V was clipped by 5 bases and J by 5 bases, with 6 bases between them. CDR1 is MNHNS and CDR2 is SASEGT in the germline V gene. This CDR3 is CASSPVYGYTF. DNA for the CDR3: TGTGCCAGCAGTCCAGTATATGGCTACACCTTC.

About this clone: One end of the junction does not line up with germline, which may come from a read error. The chain combines TRBV6-1 with TRBJ2-7; D is undetermined. This CDR3 contains 16 residues. Per the germline V gene, CDR1 is MNHNS and CDR2 is SASEGT. The CDR3 sequence is CASSEALISINYEQYF. The CDR3, as DNA: TGTGCCAGTAGTGAAGCGCTAATATCTATAAACTACGAGCAGTACTTC.

This clone has at least ten counts. The rearrangement joins TRBV5-1 to TRBJ1-1, with 10 bases fitting TRBD1. The CDR3 length is 14 residues. With 4 bases clipped from V and 6 bases from J, the junction kept 6 bases outside the gene matches. The germline V gene encodes CDR1 SGHRS and CDR2 YFSETQ. This CDR3 is CASSPRQGASEAFF. The DNA for the CDR3 is TGCGCCAGCAGCCCTAGACAGGGGGCATCTGAAGCTTTCTTT. Full variable domain (remainder filled in from reference TRBV5-1 and TRBJ1-1): KAGVTQTPRYLIKTRGQQVTLSCSPISGHRSVSWYQQTPGQGLQFLFEYFSETQRNKGNFPGRFSGRQFSNSRSEMNVSTLELGDSALYLCASSPRQGASEAFFGQGTRLTVV.

This clone is judged medium-sized. The rearrangement joins TRBV2 to TRBJ2-2, with TRBD2 matching over 13 bases. With 6 bases clipped from V and 6 bases from J, the junction kept 4 bases outside the gene matches. Germline assignment: CDR1 SNHLY and CDR2 FYNNEI. The length of the CDR3 is 15 residues. CDR3 DNA: TGTGCCAGCAGGAGGACTAGCGGGAGTCCCGGGGAGCTGTTTTTT. It specifies CASRRTSGSPGELFF.

The table lists this clone with a few counts. The chain carries TRBV2 and TRBJ2-5; D assignment may be TRBD1 or TRBD2 (5 bases each). The CDR3 is 15 amino acids. The germline V gene encodes CDR1 SNHLY and CDR2 FYNNEI. Trimming cost V 3 bases and J 5 bases, with 16 bases left between them. The CDR3 region is CASSDRSGRGETQYF. DNA for the CDR3: TGTGCCAGCAGTGATAGATCGGGACGGGGTGAGACCCAGTACTTC.

This rearrangement joins TRBV28 to TRBJ1-3; no clear D. Per the germline V gene, CDR1 is MDHEN and CDR2 is SYDVKM. Trimming took 6 bases from V and 3 from J, leaving 12 bases between them. This CDR3 has 14 amino acids. The CDR3 sequence: CASSPERSGNTIYF. The CDR3 nucleotides are TGTGCCAGCAGCCCAGAGCGGAGTGGAAACACCATATATTTT.

The sample holds many counts of this clone. Other DNA variants within this sample encode the same CDR3. The V and J genes are TRBV20-1 and TRBJ2-1, with D hard to call. The V end lost 5 bases, the J end lost 6 bases, and 17 bases lay between the germline ends. Germline V lookup: CDR1 DFQATT, CDR2 SNEGSKA (reference sequence). The CDR3 is made up of 14 amino acids. The chain's CDR3 is CSASRVHSVNEQFF. In nucleotides, the CDR3 is TGCAGTGCTTCCCGAGTCCACTCCGTCAATGAGCAGTTCTTC.

This clone is deemed medium-sized. CDR3 in DNA: TGTGCCAGCAGTTTTGGCGCAGGGGTACAGCCCCAGCATTTT. It encodes CASSFGAGVQPQHF. The gene calls are TRBV12-3 or TRBV12-4 and TRBJ1-5; the D gene is possibly TRBD1 (6 bases). The CDR3 runs 14 residues. Deletions cut 3 bases from V and 7 bases from J, with 13 bases between.

This clone turned up a few times. This chain uses TRBV6-1 with TRBJ2-7, with D perhaps TRBD2 (6 bases). This CDR3 region has 15 residues. Deletions cut 1 base from V and 2 bases from J, with 12 bases between. Germline loops: CDR1 MNHNS, CDR2 SASEGT. This chain's CDR3 is CASSEEGGEAYEQYF. CDR3 DNA: TGTGCCAGCAGTGAAGAAGGAGGGGAGGCCTACGAGCAGTACTTC.